This entry concerns a single TCR beta chain. Its antigen is unknown. The CDR3 is 12 amino acids. CDR1 is WSHSY and CDR2 is SAAADI in the germline V gene. In triplicate, each CD8+ T cell subset was sorted at under 350,000 cells per replicate. This sample is part of a study of CXCR3-negative and CXCR3-positive naive CD8 T cells. The study, taken as a whole, reports: Hydrophobicity of TRB CDR3s was greater in CXCR3-positive naive cells than in CXCR3-negative naive cells. Diversity in memory CD8+ cells fell much lower than the comparably high levels seen in both naive subsets.

Through 5' RACE with UMI labels, the TRB cDNA libraries were prepared. TCRdb reprocessed the 5' RACE reads and keeps a single row for each CDR3 protein, giving no DNA. This listing includes around 63,000 distinct CDR3 sequences. The chain combines TRBV10-2 with TRBJ2-7; the D call of TRBD1 rests on TCRdb alone, since no DNA is present to check it. Sequenced input: naive CXCR3+ CD8+ T cells from blood. Subset: CD45RO-CCR7+CD27+CD95- naive CD8+ T cells expressing CXCR3 (TNR3+). This receptor was obtained from a human donor in good health. Some clones in this sample may be carry-over from other donors' samples. The CDR3 sequence: CATSGGDAEQYF.